A selection of T cell receptor beta chains follows, all from one sample in a study of technical replicates of blood from several donors. Profiling relied on immunoSEQ multiplex PCR, and the TCRdb table lists in-frame clones only, not all of them. Counted here are some 94,000 clones, 90% to 97% occurring once; the ten biggest clones make up around 0.4%. Sequencing was carried out using T cells isolated from PBMCs. These receptors originate from a human donor in good health. CDR3s include the opening cysteine and the closing phenylalanine or tryptophan. The D gene is left open where the match is weak. Expanded clones are given a class, and other clones once, few, many or no size at all.

>-|TRBV7-9|TRBJ1-5|-
TGTGCCAGCAGCTTAGATTTGGCGGGGATCAATCAGCCCCAGCATTTT
CASSLDLAGINQPQHF
>-|TRBV11-3|TRBJ1-1|-
TGTGCCAGCAGCTCCTCGACAGGTAACACTGAAGCTTTCTTT
CASSSSTGNTEAFF
>-|TRBV7-9|TRBJ2-1|TRBD2
TGTGCCAGCAGCTCGCGTAGCGGGAGCTGGAACAATGAGCAGTTCTTC
CASSSRSGSWNNEQFF
>-|TRBV5-1|TRBJ2-3|-
TGCGCCAGCCGCCGCGGGGATACGCAGTATTTT
CASRRGDTQYF
>-|TRBV7-2|TRBJ2-1|-
TGTGCCAGCAGTAAACTTCCTAGCTCCTACAATGAGCAGTTCTTC
CASSKLPSSYNEQFF
>-|TRBV28|TRBJ2-7|-
TGTGCCAGCAGTTTCGCAGGGGCTGTCTACGAGCAGTACTTC
CASSFAGAVYEQYF
>once|TRBV10-3|TRBJ2-7|TRBD2
TGTGCCATCAGTGCCCCAAGCGGGAGAACCGACGAGCAGTACTTC
CAISAPSGRTDEQYF
>-|TRBV27|TRBJ2-2|TRBD1
TGTGCCAGCACCCTGCTCGCGACAGGGGAGACTGGGGAGCTGTTTTTT
CASTLLATGETGELFF
>-|TRBV30|TRBJ1-3|-
TGTGCCTGGCAAAATAAACAGGGAAACACCATATATTTT
CAWQNKQGNTIYF
>-|TRBV2|TRBJ2-2|-
TGTGCCAGCAGGCGTGGGGAGCTGTTTTTT
CASRRGELFF
>-|TRBV7-9|TRBJ1-1|-
TGTGCCAGCAGCTTAGTAGGCGGAAACACTGAAGCTTTCTTT
CASSLVGGNTEAFF
>-|TRBV4-1|TRBJ1-1|TRBD1
TGCGCCAGCAGCCTTAGGACAGGTCTGGAAGCTTTCTTT
CASSLRTGLEAFF
>once|TRBV27|TRBJ1-5|-
TGTGCCAGCAGTTTCCGGACTCGCAATCAGCCCCAGCATTTT
CASSFRTRNQPQHF
>-|TRBV5-8|TRBJ1-1|-
TGTGCCAGCAGCTTGGTACCAGACACTGAAGCTTTCTTT
CASSLVPDTEAFF
>-|TRBV30|TRBJ1-5|-
TGTGCCTGGAGTGTAGCCGAGACAACTTATAGCAATCAGCCCCAGCATTTT
CAWSVAETTYSNQPQHF
>-|TRBV2|TRBJ2-5|TRBD2
TGTGCCAGCACCGAGCGGGGATTTCGGGAGACCCAGTACTTC
CASTERGFRETQYF
>-|TRBV27|TRBJ2-5|-
TGTGCCAGCACCCCAATCAGGGGCGGCGAGACCCAGTACTTC
CASTPIRGGETQYF
>-|TRBV9|TRBJ1-2|-
TGTGCCAGCAGCGTAGCTACAGTTGCTAACTATGGCTACACCTTC
CASSVATVANYGYTF
>-|TRBV9|TRBJ1-2|-
TGTGCCAGCAGCGAGGGGGGGTGGGACTATGGCTACACCTTC
CASSEGGWDYGYTF
>-|TRBV27|TRBJ2-7|-
TGTGCCAGCAGTTTATCAGGGGACTCCTACGAGCAGTACTTC
CASSLSGDSYEQYF
>-|TRBV7-6|TRBJ1-2|-
TGTGCCAGCAGCTTGTCCGGAGCAAACTATGGCTACACCTTC
CASSLSGANYGYTF
>-|TRBV30|TRBJ1-1|TRBD1
TGTGCCTGGGCCGTCTCCGGGACAGGATGGGCAAACACTGAAGCTTTCTTT
CAWAVSGTGWANTEAFF
>-|TRBV18|TRBJ1-3|-
TGTGCCAGCTCACCCGACAGGAGCTCTGGAAACACCATATATTTT
CASSPDRSSGNTIYF
>-|TRBV19|TRBJ1-4|-
TGTGCCAGTAGTATACAGGCGAGTAATGAAAAACTGTTTTTT
CASSIQASNEKLFF
>-|TRBV7-9|TRBJ2-1|-
TGTGCCAGCACCAATAGCGGATACAATGGGCAGTTCTTC
CASTNSGYNGQFF
>few|TRBV29-1|TRBJ1-1|TRBD1
TGCAGCGGTGGACAGGGTTTGAACACTGAAGCTTTCTTT
CSGGQGLNTEAFF